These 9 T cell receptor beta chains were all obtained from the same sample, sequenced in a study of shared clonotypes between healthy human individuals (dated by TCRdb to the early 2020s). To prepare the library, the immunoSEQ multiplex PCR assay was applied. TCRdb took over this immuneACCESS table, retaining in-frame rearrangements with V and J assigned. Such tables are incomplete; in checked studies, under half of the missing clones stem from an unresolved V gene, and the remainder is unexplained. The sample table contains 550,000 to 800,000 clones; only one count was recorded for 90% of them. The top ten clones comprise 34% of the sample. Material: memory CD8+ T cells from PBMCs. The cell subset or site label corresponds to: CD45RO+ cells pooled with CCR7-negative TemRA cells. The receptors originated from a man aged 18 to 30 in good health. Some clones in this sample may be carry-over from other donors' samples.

The CDR3 region has the DNA TGTGCCAGCAGAGTGAGCTCCTACAATGAGCAGTTCTTC. Its protein product is CASRVSSYNEQFF. This chain connects TRBV5-4 to TRBJ2-1; D remains unclear. The CDR3 loop spans 13 amino acids. From germline, CDR1 is SGHNT and CDR2 YYREEE (reference sequence). Trimming left V 5 bases short and J 0 bases short, with 6 bases between.

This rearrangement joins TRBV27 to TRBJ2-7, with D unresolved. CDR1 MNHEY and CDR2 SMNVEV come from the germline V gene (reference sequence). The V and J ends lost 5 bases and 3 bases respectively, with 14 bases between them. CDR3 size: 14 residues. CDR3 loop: CASSPPTSFYEQYF. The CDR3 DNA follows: TGTGCCAGCAGTCCACCCACCTCCTTCTACGAGCAGTACTTC.

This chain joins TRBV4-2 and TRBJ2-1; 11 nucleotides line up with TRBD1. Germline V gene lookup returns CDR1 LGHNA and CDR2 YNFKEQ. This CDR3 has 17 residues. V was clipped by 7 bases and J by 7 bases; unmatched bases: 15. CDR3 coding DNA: TGTGCCAGCACTGGGACAGGGGGGCTGCCGCCGGAGAATGAGCAGTTCTTC. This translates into CASTGTGGLPPENEQFF.

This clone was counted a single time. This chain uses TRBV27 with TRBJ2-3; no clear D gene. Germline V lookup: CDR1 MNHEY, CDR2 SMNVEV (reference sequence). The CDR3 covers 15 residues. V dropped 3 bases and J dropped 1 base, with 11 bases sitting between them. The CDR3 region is CASSFVASGTDTQYF. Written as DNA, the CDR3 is TGTGCCAGCAGTTTTGTGGCTAGTGGCACAGATACGCAGTATTTT.

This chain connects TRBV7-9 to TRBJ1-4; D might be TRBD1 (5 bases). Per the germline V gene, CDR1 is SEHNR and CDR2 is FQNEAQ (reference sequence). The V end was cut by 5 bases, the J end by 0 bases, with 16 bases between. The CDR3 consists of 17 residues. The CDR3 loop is CASSPHRPSPTNEKLFF. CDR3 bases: TGTGCCAGCAGCCCCCACAGGCCCTCTCCAACTAATGAAAAACTGTTTTTT.

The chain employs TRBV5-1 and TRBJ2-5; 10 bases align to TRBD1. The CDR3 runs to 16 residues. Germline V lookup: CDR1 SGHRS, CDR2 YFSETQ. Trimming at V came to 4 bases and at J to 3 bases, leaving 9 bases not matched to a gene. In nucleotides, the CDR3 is TGCGCCAGCAGCGTGACCAGGACAGGGGGTAAAGAGACCCAGTACTTC. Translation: CASSVTRTGGKETQYF. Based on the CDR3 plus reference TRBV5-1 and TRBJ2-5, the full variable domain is KAGVTQTPRYLIKTRGQQVTLSCSPISGHRSVSWYQQTPGQGLQFLFEYFSETQRNKGNFPGRFSGRQFSNSRSEMNVSTLELGDSALYLCASSVTRTGGKETQYFGPGTRLLVL.

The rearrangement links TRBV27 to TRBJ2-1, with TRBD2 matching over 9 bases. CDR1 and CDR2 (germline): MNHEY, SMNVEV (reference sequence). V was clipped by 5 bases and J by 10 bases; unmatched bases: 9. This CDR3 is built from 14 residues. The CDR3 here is CASSPSGADGEQFF. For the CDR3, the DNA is TGTGCCAGCAGTCCTAGCGGGGCCGATGGAGAGCAGTTCTTC.

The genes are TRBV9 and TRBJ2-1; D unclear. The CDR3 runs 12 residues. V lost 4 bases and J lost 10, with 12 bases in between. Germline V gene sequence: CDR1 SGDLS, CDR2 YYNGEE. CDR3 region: CASSPPVGEQFF. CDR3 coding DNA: TGTGCCAGCAGCCCTCCGGTGGGCGAGCAGTTCTTC.

The CDR3 reads CAWSVARGTYEQYF. The CDR3 DNA reads TGTGCCTGGAGTGTTGCGAGGGGAACCTACGAGCAGTACTTC. V gene TRBV30 combines with J gene TRBJ2-5, with D possibly called TRBD1 or TRBD2 (5 bases each). The DNA end is a closer match to TRBJ2-7, so the J assignment may be wrong. CDR3 size: 14 residues. CDR1 is GTSNPN, CDR2 SVGIG, per germline (reference sequence).